This T cell receptor beta chain was sequenced for a study of T cell responses to AZD1222 COVID-19 vaccine. The J segment lost 0 bases and the V segment lost 5 bases, leaving 5 bases of the junction unmatched. CDR1 is KGHSH, CDR2 LQKENI, per germline. The CDR3 extends over 16 amino acids. Comments on this clone: Its antigen is not known.

Method: immunoSEQ multiplex PCR; TCRdb's copy keeps in-frame clones and lacks some. The sample includes about 75,000 clones, about nine tenths seen only once; the top ten take more than 15%. Study-level results: Spike as a whole was targeted by vaccine-associated CD4 TCRs, dominant at 160-218 and 743-854. Reportedly, nearly half the spike-specific TCRs target unmutated variant regions.

The V and J genes are TRBV18 and TRBJ2-2; 8 bases map to TRBD2. Here the sequenced sample was peripheral blood, taken 28 days after the second AZD1222 dose. The sequence was obtained from an adult who received the AZD1222 COVID-19 vaccine. CDR3 in DNA: TGTGCCAGCTCATCCTCGGGGGGGGCGAACACCGGGGAGCTGTTTTTT. Protein product: CASSSSGGANTGELFF. Filled out from reference TRBV18 and TRBJ2-2, the complete variable domain reads NAGVMQNPRHLVRRRGQEARLRCSPMKGHSHVYWYRQLPEEGLKFMVYLQKENIIDESGMPKERFSAEFPKEGPSILRIQQVVRGDSAAYFCASSSSGGANTGELFFGEGSRLTVL.